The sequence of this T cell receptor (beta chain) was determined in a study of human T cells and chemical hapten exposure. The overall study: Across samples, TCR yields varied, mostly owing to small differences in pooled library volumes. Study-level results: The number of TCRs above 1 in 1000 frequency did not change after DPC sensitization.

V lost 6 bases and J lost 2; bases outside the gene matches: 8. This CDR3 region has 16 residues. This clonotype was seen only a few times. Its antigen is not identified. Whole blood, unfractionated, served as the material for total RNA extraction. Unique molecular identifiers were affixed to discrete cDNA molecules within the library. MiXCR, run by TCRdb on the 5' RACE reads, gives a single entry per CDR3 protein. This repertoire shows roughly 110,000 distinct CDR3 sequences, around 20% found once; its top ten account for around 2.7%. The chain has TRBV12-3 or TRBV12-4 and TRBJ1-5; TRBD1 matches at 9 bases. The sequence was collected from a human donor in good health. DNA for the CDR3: TGTGCCAGCAGCTTACAGGGGGCGCATGGCAATCAGCCCCAGCATTTT. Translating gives CASSLQGAHGNQPQHF.